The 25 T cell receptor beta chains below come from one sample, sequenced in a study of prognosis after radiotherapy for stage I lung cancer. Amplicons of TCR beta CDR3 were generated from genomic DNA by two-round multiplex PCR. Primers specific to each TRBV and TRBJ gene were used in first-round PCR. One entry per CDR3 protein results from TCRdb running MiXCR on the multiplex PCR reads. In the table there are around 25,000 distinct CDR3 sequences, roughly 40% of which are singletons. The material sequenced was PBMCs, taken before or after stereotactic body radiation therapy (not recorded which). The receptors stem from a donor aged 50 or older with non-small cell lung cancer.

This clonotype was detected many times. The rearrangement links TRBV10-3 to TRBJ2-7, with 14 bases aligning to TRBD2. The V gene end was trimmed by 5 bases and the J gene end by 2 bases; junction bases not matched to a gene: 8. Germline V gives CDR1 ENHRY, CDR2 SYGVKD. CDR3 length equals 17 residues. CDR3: CAISPGTSGSGAYEQYF. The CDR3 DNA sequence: TGTGCCATCAGTCCCGGGACTAGCGGGAGTGGGGCCTACGAGCAGTACTTC.

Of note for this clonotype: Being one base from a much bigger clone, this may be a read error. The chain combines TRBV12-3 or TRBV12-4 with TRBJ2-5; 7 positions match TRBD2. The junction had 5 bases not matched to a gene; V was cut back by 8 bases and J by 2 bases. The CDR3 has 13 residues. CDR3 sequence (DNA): TGTGCCAGCGCCTCGGGGGGTCAAGAGACCCAGTACTTC. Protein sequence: CASASGGQETQYF.

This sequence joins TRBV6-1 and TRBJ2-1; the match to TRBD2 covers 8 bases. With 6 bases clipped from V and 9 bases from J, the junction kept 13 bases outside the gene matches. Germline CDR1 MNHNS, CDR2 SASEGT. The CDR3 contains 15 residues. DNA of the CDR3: TGTGCCAGCAGGGGCGGGCTAGCGGGCCCTGGTGAGCAGTTCTTC. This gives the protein CASRGGLAGPGEQFF.

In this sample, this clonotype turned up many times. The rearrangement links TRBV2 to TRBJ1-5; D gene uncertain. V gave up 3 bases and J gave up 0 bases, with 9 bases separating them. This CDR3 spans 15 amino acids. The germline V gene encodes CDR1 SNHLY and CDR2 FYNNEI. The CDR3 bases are TGTGCCAGCAGTGACGAGGCAGGTAGCAATCAGCCCCAGCATTTT. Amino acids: CASSDEAGSNQPQHF.

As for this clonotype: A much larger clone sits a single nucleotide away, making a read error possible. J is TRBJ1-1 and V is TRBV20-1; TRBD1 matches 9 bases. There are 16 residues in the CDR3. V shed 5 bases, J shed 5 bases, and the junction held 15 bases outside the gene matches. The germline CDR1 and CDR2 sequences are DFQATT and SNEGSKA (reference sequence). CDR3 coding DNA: TGCAGTGCTCAAACCACCTCCGACAGGGGGGGGACTGAAGCTTTCTTT. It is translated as CSAQTTSDRGGTEAFF.

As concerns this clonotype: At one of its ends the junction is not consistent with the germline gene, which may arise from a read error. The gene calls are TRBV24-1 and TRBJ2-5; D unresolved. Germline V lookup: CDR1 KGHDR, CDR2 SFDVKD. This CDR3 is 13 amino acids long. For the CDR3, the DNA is TGTGCCGCCAGTCGGGCACCCCCTGGGCCCCAGTACTTC. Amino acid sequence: CAASRAPPGPQYF.

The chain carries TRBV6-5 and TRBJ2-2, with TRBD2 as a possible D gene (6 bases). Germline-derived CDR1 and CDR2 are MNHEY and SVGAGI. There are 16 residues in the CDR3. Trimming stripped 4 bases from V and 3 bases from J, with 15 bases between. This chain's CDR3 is CASSWDFTVDTGELFF. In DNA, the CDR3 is TGTGCCAGCAGTTGGGACTTCACGGTGGACACCGGGGAGCTGTTTTTT.

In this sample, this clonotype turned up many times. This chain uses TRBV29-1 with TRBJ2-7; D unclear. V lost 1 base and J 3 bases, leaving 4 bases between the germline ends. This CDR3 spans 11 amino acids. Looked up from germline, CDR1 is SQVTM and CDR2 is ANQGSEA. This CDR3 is CSVEVGYEQYF. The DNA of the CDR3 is TGCAGCGTTGAAGTGGGCTACGAGCAGTACTTC.

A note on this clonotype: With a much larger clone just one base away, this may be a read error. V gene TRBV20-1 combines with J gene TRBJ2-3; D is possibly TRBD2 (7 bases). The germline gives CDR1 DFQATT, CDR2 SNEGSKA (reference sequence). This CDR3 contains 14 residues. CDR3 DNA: TGCAGTGCTAGAGCCCCGGGGGGCCCGGATAAGCAGTATTTT. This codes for CSARAPGGPDKQYF.

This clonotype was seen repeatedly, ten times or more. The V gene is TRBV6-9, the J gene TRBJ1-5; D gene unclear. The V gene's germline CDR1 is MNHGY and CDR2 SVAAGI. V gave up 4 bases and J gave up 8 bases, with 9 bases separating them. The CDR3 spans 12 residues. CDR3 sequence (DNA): TGTGCCAGCAGTTTCGGTCTGGAGCCCCAGCATTTT. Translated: CASSFGLEPQHF.

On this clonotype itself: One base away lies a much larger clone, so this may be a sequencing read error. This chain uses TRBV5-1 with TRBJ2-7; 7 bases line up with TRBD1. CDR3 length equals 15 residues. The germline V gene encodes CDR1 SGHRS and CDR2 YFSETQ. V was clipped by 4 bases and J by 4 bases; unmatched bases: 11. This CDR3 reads CASSPRLGQHYEQYF. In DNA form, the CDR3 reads TGCGCCAGCAGCCCGCGCCTGGGACAGCATTACGAGCAGTACTTC.

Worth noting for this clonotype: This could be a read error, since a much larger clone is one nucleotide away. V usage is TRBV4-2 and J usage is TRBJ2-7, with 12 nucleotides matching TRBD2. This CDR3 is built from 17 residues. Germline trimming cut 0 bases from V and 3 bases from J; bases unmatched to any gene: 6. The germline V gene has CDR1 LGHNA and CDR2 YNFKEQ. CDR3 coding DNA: TGTGCCAGCAGCCAAGATTCACTAGCGGGAGGAAACTACGAGCAGTACTTC. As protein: CASSQDSLAGGNYEQYF.

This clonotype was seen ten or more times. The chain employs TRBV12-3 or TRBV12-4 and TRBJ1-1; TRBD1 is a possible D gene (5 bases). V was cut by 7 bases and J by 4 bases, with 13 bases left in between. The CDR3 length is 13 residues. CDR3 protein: CASTWGEGTEAFF. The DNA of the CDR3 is TGTGCCAGCACTTGGGGGGAAGGCACTGAAGCTTTCTTT.

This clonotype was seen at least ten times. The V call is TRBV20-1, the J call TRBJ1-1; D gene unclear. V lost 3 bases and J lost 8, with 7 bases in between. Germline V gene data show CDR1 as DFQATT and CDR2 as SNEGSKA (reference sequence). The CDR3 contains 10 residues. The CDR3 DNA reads TGCAGTGCTAGCCGGGCGGAAGCTTTCTTT. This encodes CSASRAEAFF.

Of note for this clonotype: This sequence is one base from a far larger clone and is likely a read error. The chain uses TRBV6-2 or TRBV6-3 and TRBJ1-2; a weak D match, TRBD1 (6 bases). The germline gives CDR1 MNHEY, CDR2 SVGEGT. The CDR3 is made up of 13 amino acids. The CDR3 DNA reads TGTGCCAGCAGTCGGACAGAGATTTATGCCTACACCTTC. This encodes CASSRTEIYAYTF.

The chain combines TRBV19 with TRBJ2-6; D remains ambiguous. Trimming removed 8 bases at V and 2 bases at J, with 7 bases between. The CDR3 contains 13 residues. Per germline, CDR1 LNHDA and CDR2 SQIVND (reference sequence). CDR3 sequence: CASDFPGANVLTF. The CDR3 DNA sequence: TGTGCCAGTGACTTCCCTGGGGCCAACGTCCTGACTTTC. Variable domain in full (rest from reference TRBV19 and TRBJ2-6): DGGITQSPKYLFRKEGQNVTLSCEQNLNHDAMYWYRQDPGQGLRLIYYSQIVNDFQKGDIAEGYSVSREKKESFPLTVTSAQKNPTAFYLCASDFPGANVLTFGAGSRLTVL.

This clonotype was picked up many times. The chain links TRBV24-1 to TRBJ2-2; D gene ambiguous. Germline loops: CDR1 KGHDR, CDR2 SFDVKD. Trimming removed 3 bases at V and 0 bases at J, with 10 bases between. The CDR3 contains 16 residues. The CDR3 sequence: CATSDPRRPNTGELFF. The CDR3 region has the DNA TGTGCCACCAGTGATCCCCGACGTCCGAACACCGGGGAGCTGTTTTTT.

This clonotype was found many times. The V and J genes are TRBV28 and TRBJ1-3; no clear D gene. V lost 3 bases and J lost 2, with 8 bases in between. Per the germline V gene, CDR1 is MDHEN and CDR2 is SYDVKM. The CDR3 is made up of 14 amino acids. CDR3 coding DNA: TGTGCCAGCAGTTTTGGGATGCCTGGAAACACCATATATTTT. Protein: CASSFGMPGNTIYF.

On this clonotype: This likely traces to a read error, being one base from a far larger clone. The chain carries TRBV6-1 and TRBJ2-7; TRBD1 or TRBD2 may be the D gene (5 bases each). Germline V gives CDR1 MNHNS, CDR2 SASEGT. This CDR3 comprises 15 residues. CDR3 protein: CDSSESAGSSYEQYF. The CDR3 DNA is TGCGACAGCAGTGAGTCTGCAGGGAGCTCCTACGAGCAGTACTTC.

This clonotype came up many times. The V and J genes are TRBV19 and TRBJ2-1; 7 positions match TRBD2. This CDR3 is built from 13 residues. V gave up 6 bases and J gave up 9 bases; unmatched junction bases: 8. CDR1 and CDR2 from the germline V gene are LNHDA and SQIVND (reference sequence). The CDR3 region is CASSPAGRSEQFF. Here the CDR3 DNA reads TGTGCCAGTAGCCCGGCCGGGAGGAGTGAGCAGTTCTTC.

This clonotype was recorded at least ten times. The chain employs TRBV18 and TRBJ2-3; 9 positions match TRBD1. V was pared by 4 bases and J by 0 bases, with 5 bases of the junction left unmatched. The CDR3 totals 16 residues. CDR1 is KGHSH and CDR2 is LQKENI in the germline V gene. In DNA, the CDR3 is TGTGCCAGCTCACTGAGGGACAGGGCTAGCACAGATACGCAGTATTTT. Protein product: CASSLRDRASTDTQYF.

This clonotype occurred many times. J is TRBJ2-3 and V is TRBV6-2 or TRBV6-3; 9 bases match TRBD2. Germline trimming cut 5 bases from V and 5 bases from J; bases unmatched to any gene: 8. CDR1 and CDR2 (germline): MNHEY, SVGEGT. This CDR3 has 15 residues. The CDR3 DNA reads TGTGCCAGCAGTCCCGGGCGGGAGGGCCGAGATACGCAGTATTTT. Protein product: CASSPGREGRDTQYF.

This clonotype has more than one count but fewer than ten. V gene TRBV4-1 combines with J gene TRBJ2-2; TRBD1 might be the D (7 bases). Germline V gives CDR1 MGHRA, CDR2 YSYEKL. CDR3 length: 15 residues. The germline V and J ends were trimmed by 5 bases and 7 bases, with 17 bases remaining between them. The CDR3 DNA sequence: TGCGCCAGCAGCTCGTGGAGGGGGCAAGACGGGGAGCTGTTTTTT. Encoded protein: CASSSWRGQDGELFF.

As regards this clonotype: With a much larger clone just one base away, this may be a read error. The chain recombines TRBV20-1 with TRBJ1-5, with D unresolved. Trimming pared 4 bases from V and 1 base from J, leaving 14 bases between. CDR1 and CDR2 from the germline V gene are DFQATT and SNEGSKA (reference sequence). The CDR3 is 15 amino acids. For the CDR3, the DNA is TGCAGTGCTACTAACGGGGTGAGGAGCAATCAGCCCCAGCATTTT. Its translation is CSATNGVRSNQPQHF.

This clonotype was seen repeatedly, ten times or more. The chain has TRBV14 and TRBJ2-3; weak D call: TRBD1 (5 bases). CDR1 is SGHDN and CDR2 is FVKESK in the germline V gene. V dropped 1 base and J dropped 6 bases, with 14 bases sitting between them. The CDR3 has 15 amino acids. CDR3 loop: CASSQGQGIGDTQYF. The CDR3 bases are TGTGCCAGCAGCCAAGGGCAGGGCATCGGGGATACGCAGTATTTT.